This note documents a single TCR beta chain sequence. 60 Vbeta and 13 Jbeta primers were used in PCR. Measured with immunoSEQ multiplex PCR; TCRdb has only the in-frame clones, and not every one. This table has about 150,000 clones, 50% to 75% appearing once. These data are taken from a study of cytomegalovirus exposure and HLA in healthy donors. The germline V gene encodes CDR1 SGHTA and CDR2 FQGNSA. This CDR3 has 14 residues. V lost 8 bases to trimming and J lost 6 bases; unmatched junction nucleotides: 9. The clonotype originates from a woman between 25 and 40 years old in good health and CMV-seropositive. This chain uses TRBV7-2 with TRBJ2-1; 8 positions agree with TRBD2. Source material: PBMCs. The CDR3 here is CASGAGLETNEQFF. The CDR3, as DNA: TGTGCCAGCGGGGCGGGACTAGAGACCAATGAGCAGTTCTTC.